This T cell receptor beta chain originates from a study of cytomegalovirus exposure and HLA in healthy donors. Whole-study results and caveats: Beyond CMV serostatus, there was no information to go on about immune exposure. It was about 180 TCR beta chains that were listed as cytomegalovirus-associated.

The study ran its PCR with 60 Vbeta and 13 Jbeta primers. Some clones are missing from TCRdb's copy, which holds only in-frame ones; the method was immunoSEQ multiplex PCR. The repertoire holds almost 200,000 clones, 70% to 90% seen once, with 2.3% in the top ten. In regard to this clone: Its matching antigen is unknown.

Trimming stripped 1 base from V and 0 bases from J, with 7 bases between. The CDR3 spans 14 residues. CDR1 and CDR2 (germline): SGHDN, FVKESK. The specimen sequenced was PBMCs. The chain carries TRBV14 and TRBJ2-7; a weak D match, TRBD1 (5 bases). This TCR was recovered from a woman aged 45-60 years in good health and CMV-seronegative. The chain's CDR3 is CASSQGQRSYEQYF. The CDR3 bases are TGTGCCAGCAGCCAAGGACAGCGCTCCTACGAGCAGTACTTC.